This T cell receptor beta chain originates from a study of cytomegalovirus exposure and HLA in healthy donors. General study findings and limits: A missense DCLRE1C variant was associated with V- and J-gene trimming of TCR beta chains in a later analysis, and an independent cohort replicated the association.

Worth noting for this clone: Its antigen is unknown.

PCR involved 60 Vbeta and 13 Jbeta primers. Libraries were prepared by immunoSEQ multiplex PCR; TCRdb keeps only in-frame clonotypes and omits some of them. The sample contains about 190,000 clones, about 81% of which appear only once. The CDR3 covers 15 residues. CDR1 and CDR2 from the germline V gene are SGHNT and YYREEE (reference sequence). V was pared by 5 bases and J by 1 base, with 13 bases between. The clonotype comes from a woman under 30 in good health and CMV-seropositive. The gene calls are TRBV5-4 and TRBJ2-1; the D is unclear. Sample: PBMCs. The CDR3 DNA follows: TGTGCCAGCAGTTCCTCGCTCGGGTCCTACAATGAGCAGTTCTTC. Amino acids: CASSSSLGSYNEQFF.